Each of the 21 T cell receptor beta chains below was sequenced from the same sample in a study of T cell changes during pregnancy in multiple sclerosis. The repertoire was sequenced with immunoSEQ multiplex PCR; TCRdb's copy has only in-frame clones and lacks some. The data hold about 61,000 clones, with about 92% observed a single time. The specimen was peripheral blood, collected in the first trimester of pregnancy. The receptors here all came from a female donor in good health, enrolled as a control in a pregnancy study.

CDR3 bases: TGTGCCAGCAGCGTTCTAGCGGGAGAACACAATGAGCAGTTCTTC. Its protein is CASSVLAGEHNEQFF. The J gene is TRBJ2-1, the V gene TRBV7-8; 10 positions match TRBD2. Trimming removed 5 bases from V and 5 bases from J; junction bases left unmatched: 6. CDR1 SGHVS and CDR2 FQNEAQ come from the germline V gene. The CDR3 runs 15 residues.

This clone was seen only once. This chain links TRBV10-3 with TRBJ2-7; the D gene is possibly TRBD1 (5 bases). The CDR3 runs to 12 residues. The germline V gene encodes CDR1 ENHRY and CDR2 SYGVKD. Trimming took 6 bases from V and 2 from J, leaving 8 bases between them. The CDR3 coding sequence is TGTGCCATCAGAGGGGAAACCTACGAGCAGTACTTC. This translates into CAIRGETYEQYF.

V gene TRBV5-5 combines with J gene TRBJ1-1, with a possible D match to TRBD1 (5 bases). Trimming shortened V by 6 bases and J by 5 bases, and 17 bases separated the two germline ends. The CDR3 extends over 14 amino acids. Germline loops: CDR1 SGHKS, CDR2 YYEKEE (reference sequence). The DNA of the CDR3 is TGTGCCAGCATCCTTGCTAGGGGCGGAACTGAAGCTTTCTTT. It codes for CASILARGGTEAFF.

The chain is built from TRBV21-1 and TRBJ1-1; TRBD1, the table's D call, was not compared with the DNA. TRBV21-1 counts as a pseudogene. The CDR3 has 16 amino acids. Here the CDR3 DNA reads TGTGCCAGCAGCTATGGACAGGGGGCCTTCAACACTGAAGCTTTCTTT. Its translation: CASSYGQGAFNTEAFF.

J is TRBJ1-2 and V is TRBV11-2, with D possibly matching TRBD1 (5 bases). Trimming stripped 5 bases from V and 3 bases from J, with 16 bases between. Germline values: CDR1 SGHAT, CDR2 FQNNGV. The CDR3 length is 15 residues. CDR3 bases: TGTGCCAGCAGCCCTTCTGGGGCGGGACACTATGGCTACACCTTC. This codes for CASSPSGAGHYGYTF.

The chain recombines TRBV15 with TRBJ2-1, with D perhaps TRBD1 (6 bases). The CDR3 consists of 15 residues. Looked up from germline, CDR1 is LNHNV and CDR2 is YYDKDF (reference sequence). Between the trimmed V and J ends, which lost 1 base and 9 bases, there was a span of 16 bases. CDR3 bases: TGTGCCACCAGCAGAGGGTTTACAGGGTTTAGTGAGCAGTTCTTC. Its protein is CATSRGFTGFSEQFF.

A remark on this clone: Sequence at one end of the junction differs from germline and may be a read error. The genes are TRBV7-2 and TRBJ2-7, with D perhaps TRBD2 (5 bases). Germline loops: CDR1 SGHTA, CDR2 FQGNSA. The CDR3 length is 12 residues. CDR3 amino acids: CASSSPGLFLAF. For the CDR3, the DNA is TGTGCCAGCAGCTCCCCGGGATTATTCCTAGCCTTC.

The V and J genes are TRBV28 and TRBJ2-6; D is perhaps TRBD2 (5 bases). CDR3 length: 14 amino acids. Germline CDR1 and CDR2: MDHEN and SYDVKM. The V end was cut by 4 bases, the J end by 4 bases, with 8 bases between. The CDR3 nucleotides read TGTGCCAGCAGTTCGGGGTCCGGGGCCAACGTCCTGACTTTC. Protein product: CASSSGSGANVLTF.

This clone was seen a handful of times. DNA of the CDR3: TGCGCCAGCAGCCCGGGACTAGCAATCGCCGGGGAGCTGTTTTTT. This gives the protein CASSPGLAIAGELFF. V usage is TRBV5-1 and J usage is TRBJ2-2, with 9 nucleotides matching TRBD2. This CDR3 contains 15 residues. V lost 4 bases, J lost 6 bases, and 7 bases stayed unmatched. CDR1 is SGHRS, CDR2 YFSETQ, per germline.

The chain carries TRBV27 and TRBJ1-4; possibly TRBD1 for D (6 bases). Per the germline V gene, CDR1 is MNHEY and CDR2 is SMNVEV (reference sequence). The germline V and J ends were trimmed by 4 bases and 8 bases, with 14 bases remaining between them. The CDR3 is 14 amino acids. CDR3: CASSWAGDREKLFF. The CDR3 nucleotides are TGTGCCAGCAGTTGGGCAGGGGATCGCGAAAAACTGTTTTTT.

This chain links TRBV29-1 with TRBJ2-7, with 11 bases lining up with TRBD1. With V trimmed by 3 bases and J by 2 bases, 9 bases remained unmatched. CDR1 is SQVTM and CDR2 is ANQGSEA in the germline V gene. The CDR3 loop spans 16 amino acids. CDR3: CSVEGLRDRGAYEQYF. The DNA of the CDR3 is TGCAGCGTTGAGGGACTCCGGGACAGGGGGGCCTACGAGCAGTACTTC.

The rearrangement links TRBV7-9 to TRBJ2-1, with TRBD2 as a possible D gene (6 bases). Germline CDR1 is SEHNR and CDR2 is FQNEAQ (reference sequence). V was pared by 3 bases and J by 9 bases, with 15 bases between. CDR3 length: 14 amino acids. CDR3 bases: TGTGCCAGCAGCTTCCTGACTAGTTCAGGTGAGCAGTTCTTC. This sequence encodes CASSFLTSSGEQFF.

A few counts support this clone. V is TRBV28 and J is TRBJ1-5; no clear D. Trimming left V 3 bases short and J 5 bases short, with 14 bases between. The CDR3 loop spans 15 amino acids. The germline V gene has CDR1 MDHEN and CDR2 SYDVKM. The CDR3: CASSFMGLTDQPQHF. For the CDR3, the DNA is TGTGCCAGCAGTTTTATGGGTTTGACTGATCAGCCCCAGCATTTT.

V gene TRBV9 combines with J gene TRBJ1-4; 7 bases fit TRBD1. This CDR3 contains 16 residues. Germline V gene data show CDR1 as SGDLS and CDR2 as YYNGEE. V gave up 0 bases and J gave up 8 bases; unmatched junction bases: 10. CDR3 sequence (DNA): TGTGCCAGCAGCGTAGGCCCCGGGACAGCGGAGGAAAAACTGTTTTTT. Translated: CASSVGPGTAEEKLFF.

The V call is TRBV18, the J call TRBJ2-3; 7 bases are shared with TRBD1. V lost 6 bases to trimming and J lost 2 bases; unmatched junction nucleotides: 8. The CDR3 sequence is 15 residues long. Germline V gene lookup returns CDR1 KGHSH and CDR2 LQKENI. Here the CDR3 reads CASSQDRDLTDTQYF. The CDR3 DNA sequence: TGTGCCAGCTCGCAAGACAGGGACCTCACAGATACGCAGTATTTT.

V gene TRBV28 combines with J gene TRBJ2-5; D not resolved. Trimming took 1 base from V and 1 from J, leaving 7 bases between them. Per the germline V gene, CDR1 is MDHEN and CDR2 is SYDVKM. The CDR3 runs to 14 residues. The DNA for the CDR3 is TGTGCCAGCAGTTTATCTCTGTCCCAAGAGACCCAGTACTTC. This sequence encodes CASSLSLSQETQYF.

This rearrangement joins TRBV6-5 to TRBJ2-7; the match to TRBD1 covers 9 bases. V shed 5 bases and J 6 bases; nucleotides not matched to a gene: 11. The CDR3 is 15 residues long. Germline V lookup: CDR1 MNHEY, CDR2 SVGAGI. CDR3 DNA sequence: TGTGCCAGCAGTCCATACAGGGGGCAAGTTGGCGAGCAGTACTTC. It encodes CASSPYRGQVGEQYF.

The J gene is TRBJ2-5, the V gene TRBV5-1, with 9 bases lining up with TRBD2. CDR3 length equals 19 residues. Germline trimming cut 2 bases from V and 2 bases from J; bases unmatched to any gene: 16. CDR1 and CDR2 from the germline V gene are SGHRS and YFSETQ. The CDR3 here is CASSFRHGGSGGLQETQYF. The CDR3 DNA reads as TGCGCCAGCAGCTTTAGACACGGAGGTAGCGGGGGATTACAAGAGACCCAGTACTTC.

This chain connects TRBV7-6 to TRBJ1-5; D gene uncertain. This CDR3 region has 13 residues. Between the trimmed V and J ends, which lost 1 base and 6 bases, there was a span of 7 bases. Per the germline V gene, CDR1 is SGHVS and CDR2 is FNYEAQ. The CDR3 reads CASSLGRIQPQHF. DNA of the CDR3: TGTGCCAGCAGCTTAGGGAGGATTCAGCCCCAGCATTTT.

V gene TRBV2 combines with J gene TRBJ2-1; 10 positions match TRBD2. The germline CDR1 and CDR2 sequences are SNHLY and FYNNEI. The CDR3 is made up of 16 amino acids. V was pared by 7 bases and J by 4 bases, with 10 bases of the junction left unmatched. The DNA of the CDR3 is TGTGCCAGCACCTCCTTCCTAGCGGGAGTTTACAATGAGCAGTTCTTC. This sequence encodes CASTSFLAGVYNEQFF.

This clone was found once. This sequence joins TRBV15 and TRBJ1-1; 12 nucleotides agree with TRBD1. This CDR3 is 16 amino acids long. V was pared by 3 bases and J by 5 bases, with 7 bases of the junction left unmatched. The germline V gene encodes CDR1 LNHNV and CDR2 YYDKDF (reference sequence). CDR3 sequence (DNA): TGTGCCACCAGCAGGAGGGACAGGGGGCGGGCTACTGAAGCTTTCTTT. Translating it yields CATSRRDRGRATEAFF.